The next 19 T cell receptor beta chains were all read from a single sample in a study of human T cells and chemical hapten exposure. A single record per CDR3 protein comes from TCRdb applying MiXCR to the RACE reads. The sample yields approximately 370,000 distinct CDR3 sequences, approximately 5.8% seen once. The time point: pre-sensitization, week 0. Treatment in this sample: therapeutic diphenylcyclopropenone sensitization with weekly scalp DPC. The input for sequencing was whole blood, taken in connection with sensitization to the hapten diphenylcyclopropenone (DPC). Every receptor here comes from a woman aged 18-30 years with alopecia areata. Some clones in this sample may be carry-over from other donors' samples.

This clonotype was observed at least ten times. The gene calls are TRBV6-2 or TRBV6-3 and TRBJ2-7, with TRBD1 as a possible D gene (6 bases). The V gene's germline CDR1 is MNHEY and CDR2 SVGEGT. The V and J ends lost 4 bases and 2 bases respectively, with 12 bases between them. This CDR3 has 14 residues. CDR3 sequence reads: CASSSWGQAYEQYF. The CDR3 bases are TGTGCCAGCAGTTCGTGGGGACAAGCCTACGAGCAGTACTTC.

This clonotype was detected many times. Here the CDR3 reads CASSQETGGEPEAFF. CDR3 sequence (DNA): TGCGCCAGCAGCCAAGAGACAGGTGGTGAGCCTGAAGCTTTCTTT. The rearrangement joins TRBV4-1 to TRBJ1-1; possibly TRBD1 for D (6 bases). The CDR3 spans 15 residues. The V gene's germline CDR1 is MGHRA and CDR2 YSYEKL. V gave up 0 bases and J gave up 6 bases, with 14 bases separating them.

This clonotype was detected a few times. The chain combines TRBV20-1 with TRBJ1-6; tentative D call: TRBD1 (5 bases). This CDR3 spans 13 amino acids. Trimming cost V 3 bases and J 7 bases, with 10 bases left between them. Germline loops: CDR1 DFQATT, CDR2 SNEGSKA (reference sequence). This chain's CDR3 is CSASGRQNSPLHF. DNA for the CDR3: TGCAGTGCTAGCGGACGACAGAATTCACCCCTCCACTTT.

This clonotype was counted at least ten times. This chain uses TRBV5-1 with TRBJ1-1; D not certain. Trimming removed 3 bases at V and 0 bases at J, with 15 bases between. Germline V gives CDR1 SGHRS, CDR2 YFSETQ. The CDR3 is 16 amino acids. The CDR3 region is CASSWTTAPMNTEAFF. In nucleotides, the CDR3 is TGCGCCAGCAGCTGGACTACAGCTCCGATGAACACTGAAGCTTTCTTT. Complete variable domain (other parts from reference TRBV5-1 and TRBJ1-1): KAGVTQTPRYLIKTRGQQVTLSCSPISGHRSVSWYQQTPGQGLQFLFEYFSETQRNKGNFPGRFSGRQFSNSRSEMNVSTLELGDSALYLCASSWTTAPMNTEAFFGQGTRLTVV.

This clonotype occurred a few times. The chain employs TRBV4-2 and TRBJ2-3; D is unresolved. This CDR3 has 20 amino acids. Germline loops: CDR1 LGHNA, CDR2 YNFKEQ. Trimming stripped 2 bases from V and 0 bases from J, with 24 bases between. The CDR3 sequence: CASSQSARVRNAASTDTQYF. In DNA, the CDR3 is TGTGCCAGCAGCCAATCTGCCCGCGTCCGAAACGCTGCTAGCACAGATACGCAGTATTTT.

This clonotype was counted at least ten times. The chain combines TRBV27 with TRBJ2-1, with 7 nucleotides matching TRBD2. Germline V gene data show CDR1 as MNHEY and CDR2 as SMNVEV (reference sequence). The CDR3 covers 14 residues. V was pared by 5 bases and J by 3 bases, with 4 bases of the junction left unmatched. The CDR3 loop reads CASSSGAIYNEQFF. CDR3 sequence (DNA): TGTGCCAGCAGTAGCGGGGCGATCTACAATGAGCAGTTCTTC.

This clonotype was picked up many times. V usage is TRBV28 and J usage is TRBJ1-2; D call uncertain. Germline CDR1 is MDHEN and CDR2 is SYDVKM. V lost 6 bases to trimming and J lost 4 bases, with 18 bases between them. The CDR3 extends over 15 amino acids. CDR3 sequence (DNA): TGTGCCAGCAGCCCCCCGGAGAGAGCTTTCTATGGCTACACCTTC. This sequence encodes CASSPPERAFYGYTF.

This clonotype was detected only a few times. The V call is TRBV4-2, the J call TRBJ2-5, with TRBD1 matching 10 bases. The CDR3 runs 16 residues. From germline, CDR1 is LGHNA and CDR2 YNFKEQ. After removal of 2 bases from V and 2 bases from J, the junction contained 5 bases not matched to a gene. CDR3 loop: CASSQPGQGDQETQYF. Here the CDR3 DNA reads TGTGCCAGCAGCCAACCAGGACAGGGGGATCAAGAGACCCAGTACTTC.

The sample holds many counts of this clonotype. The chain uses TRBV5-1 and TRBJ2-7; unclear D gene. The germline V gene has CDR1 SGHRS and CDR2 YFSETQ. The CDR3 contains 11 residues. With 4 bases removed from V and 3 bases from J, the gap between germline ends came to 5 bases. The CDR3 DNA sequence: TGCGCCAGCAGCATCGACTACGAGCAGTACTTC. This codes for CASSIDYEQYF. Full variable domain (outside the CDR3, taken from reference TRBV5-1 and TRBJ2-7): KAGVTQTPRYLIKTRGQQVTLSCSPISGHRSVSWYQQTPGQGLQFLFEYFSETQRNKGNFPGRFSGRQFSNSRSEMNVSTLELGDSALYLCASSIDYEQYFGPGTRLTVT.

This clonotype was detected a few times. V gene TRBV10-3 combines with J gene TRBJ2-7; tentatively, D is TRBD1 or TRBD2 (6 bases each). The CDR3 consists of 13 residues. The V gene lost 4 bases and the J gene lost 7 bases, with 14 bases spanning the gap. Germline CDR1 and CDR2: ENHRY and SYGVKD. The CDR3: CAISGAEGGEQYF. The CDR3 DNA is TGTGCCATCAGTGGGGCTGAGGGGGGTGAGCAGTACTTC.

This clonotype appeared a few times. The V call is TRBV12-3 or TRBV12-4, the J call TRBJ2-2; D assignment may be TRBD1 or TRBD2 (6 bases each). The V end lost 7 bases, the J end lost 3 bases, and 18 bases lay between the germline ends. The CDR3 has 16 residues. Here the CDR3 reads CASTFDRGPYTGELFF. CDR3 sequence (DNA): TGTGCCAGCACCTTTGACCGGGGGCCGTACACCGGGGAGCTGTTTTTT.

This clonotype was recorded at least ten times. The rearrangement joins TRBV6-5 to TRBJ1-4; no reliable D call. Trimming shortened V by 6 bases and J by 8 bases, and 10 bases separated the two germline ends. Germline CDR1 MNHEY, CDR2 SVGAGI. This CDR3 is 12 amino acids long. The chain's CDR3 is CASRAREEKLFF. CDR3 coding DNA: TGTGCCAGCAGGGCTAGAGAGGAAAAACTGTTTTTT.

The V gene is TRBV15, the J gene TRBJ2-1; 7 bases line up with TRBD1. V was pared by 1 base and J by 0 bases, with 0 bases of the junction left unmatched. Germline V lookup: CDR1 LNHNV, CDR2 YYDKDF (reference sequence). This CDR3 has 15 amino acids. CDR3 loop: CATSRGDSSYNEQFF. Here the CDR3 DNA reads TGTGCCACCAGCAGAGGGGACAGCTCCTACAATGAGCAGTTCTTC.

This clonotype was recorded many times. This sequence joins TRBV14 and TRBJ2-3, with 7 positions matching TRBD1. Trimming took 3 bases from V and 6 from J; bases not matched to a gene: 9. Looked up from germline, CDR1 is SGHDN and CDR2 is FVKESK. The CDR3 contains 15 residues. Here the CDR3 reads CASSQFLGGADTQYF. In nucleotides, the CDR3 is TGTGCCAGCAGCCAGTTCCTAGGGGGCGCGGATACGCAGTATTTT.

This clonotype has only a few counts. This chain uses TRBV6-5 with TRBJ2-1; no firm D call. The CDR3 contains 12 residues. Germline values: CDR1 MNHEY, CDR2 SVGAGI. Trimming removed 5 bases at V and 4 bases at J, with 6 bases between. This CDR3 reads CASSQRYNEQFF. The CDR3 DNA follows: TGTGCCAGCAGTCAACGTTACAATGAGCAGTTCTTC.

The CDR3 DNA reads as TGTGCCAGCAGCCCCACCCAAGGGGCAGATACGCAGTATTTT. It is translated as CASSPTQGADTQYF. V is TRBV7-2 and J is TRBJ2-3; perhaps TRBD1 as D (5 bases). The ends were cut back, 5 bases at V and 4 bases at J, with 13 bases in the middle. The CDR3 sequence is 14 residues long. Germline assignment: CDR1 SGHTA and CDR2 FQGNSA.

In its sample, this clonotype was seen many times. The V gene is TRBV6-2 or TRBV6-3, the J gene TRBJ1-5; TRBD1 is a possible D gene (6 bases). The CDR3 is 13 residues long. Trimming took 6 bases from V and 11 from J, leaving 17 bases between them. CDR1 MNHEY and CDR2 SVGEGT come from the germline V gene. The CDR3 DNA reads as TGTGCCAGCAGGATCGGACAGAGTACGGCCCAGCATTTT. Translating gives CASRIGQSTAQHF.

The sample holds many counts of this clonotype. The chain links TRBV10-3 to TRBJ2-2; D gene uncertain. The ends were cut back, 1 base at V and 7 bases at J, with 16 bases in the middle. The CDR3 extends over 16 amino acids. The germline V gene has CDR1 ENHRY and CDR2 SYGVKD. This CDR3 reads CAISEYGSQTGGELFF. CDR3 nucleotides: TGTGCCATCAGTGAGTACGGCAGTCAGACCGGCGGGGAGCTGTTTTTT.

The table lists this clonotype with many counts. The chain links TRBV20-1 to TRBJ2-3, with 13 bases lining up with TRBD2. The J segment lost 4 bases and the V segment lost 8 bases, leaving 6 bases of the junction unmatched. The CDR3 extends over 14 amino acids. The germline gives CDR1 DFQATT, CDR2 SNEGSKA (reference sequence). The CDR3: CSTGTSGVADTQYF. The CDR3 region has the DNA TGCAGTACCGGGACTAGCGGGGTTGCAGATACGCAGTATTTT.